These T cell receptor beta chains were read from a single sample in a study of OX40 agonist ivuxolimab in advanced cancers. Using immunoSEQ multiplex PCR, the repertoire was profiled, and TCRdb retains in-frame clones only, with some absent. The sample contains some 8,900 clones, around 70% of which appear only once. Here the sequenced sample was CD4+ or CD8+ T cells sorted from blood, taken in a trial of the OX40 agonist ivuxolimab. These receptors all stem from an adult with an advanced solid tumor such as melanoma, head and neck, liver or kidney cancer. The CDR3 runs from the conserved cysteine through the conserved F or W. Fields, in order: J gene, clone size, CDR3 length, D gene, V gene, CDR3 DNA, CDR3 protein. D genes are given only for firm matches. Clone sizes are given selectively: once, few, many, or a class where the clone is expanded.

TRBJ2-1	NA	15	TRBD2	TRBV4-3	TGCGCCAGCAGCCAAGAGGCCGGGGGGGCTTATGAGCAGTTCTTC	CASSQEAGGAYEQFF
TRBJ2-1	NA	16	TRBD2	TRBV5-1	TGCGCCAGCAGCCCGGGACTAGGCAGTCTCTACAATGAGCAGTTCTTC	CASSPGLGSLYNEQFF
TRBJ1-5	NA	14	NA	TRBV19	TGTGCCAGTAGTATACAACATAGCAATCAGCCCCAGCATTTT	CASSIQHSNQPQHF
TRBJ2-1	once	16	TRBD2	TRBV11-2	TGTGCCAGCAGCCCCAGCGGGGCTAGCTCCTACAATGAGCAGTTCTTC	CASSPSGASSYNEQFF
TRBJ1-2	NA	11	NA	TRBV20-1	TGCAGTGCTACGGGGTTATTTGGCTACACCTTC	CSATGLFGYTF
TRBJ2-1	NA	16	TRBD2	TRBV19	TGTGCCAGTAGTATGGTGACTAGCGGGATTTCCAATGAGCAGTTCTTC	CASSMVTSGISNEQFF
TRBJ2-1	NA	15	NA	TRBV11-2	TGTGCCAGCAGCTTAAGAGCGGAGATTTACAATGAGCAGTTCTTC	CASSLRAEIYNEQFF
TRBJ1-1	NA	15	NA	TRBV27	TGTGCCAGCAGTTTATCGCTCGCGGGGAACACTGAAGCTTTCTTT	CASSLSLAGNTEAFF
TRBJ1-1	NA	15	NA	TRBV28	TGTGCCAGCAGTTTACAGCCGAAGGGGGGAACTGAAGCTTTCTTT	CASSLQPKGGTEAFF
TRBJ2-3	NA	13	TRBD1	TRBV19	TGTGCCAGTAGTTGGACAGGGGCAGATACGCAGTATTTT	CASSWTGADTQYF
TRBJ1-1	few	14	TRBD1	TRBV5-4	TGTGCCAGCAGCTTGGTGACAGGGCATTTGGGAGCTTTCTTT	CASSLVTGHLGAFF
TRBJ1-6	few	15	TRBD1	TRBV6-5	TGTGCCAGCAATGTATCGCCAGGGGGCGGGTCACCCCTCCACTTT	CASNVSPGGGSPLHF
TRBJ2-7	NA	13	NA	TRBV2	TGTGCCAGCAGTTCCGGACCTGCCTACGAGCAGTACTTC	CASSSGPAYEQYF
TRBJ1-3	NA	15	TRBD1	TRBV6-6	TGTGCCAGCAATGCAGGGGGTTTTTCTGGAAACACCATATATTTT	CASNAGGFSGNTIYF
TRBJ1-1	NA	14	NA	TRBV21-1	TGTGCCAGCAGCGTCAGGGGGCTGAACACTGAAGCTTTCTTT	CASSVRGLNTEAFF
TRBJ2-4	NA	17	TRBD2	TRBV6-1	TGTGCCAGCAGTGACCTGACTAGCCCGGACCCCAAAAACATTCAGTACTTC	CASSDLTSPDPKNIQYF
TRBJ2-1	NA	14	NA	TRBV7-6	TGTGCCAGTCGCGCTGGGAGCTCCTACAATGAGCAGTTCTTC	CASRAGSSYNEQFF
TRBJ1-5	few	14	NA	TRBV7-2	TGTGCCAGCAGCTTAGAGGGGATTAATCAGCCCCAGCATTTT	CASSLEGINQPQHF
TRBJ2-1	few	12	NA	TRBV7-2	TGTGCCAGCAGAGCGGCTTACAATGAGCAGTTCTTC	CASRAAYNEQFF
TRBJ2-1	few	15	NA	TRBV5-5	TGTGCCAGCAGCAGGGCCTTCCCCAATTACAATGAGCAGTTCTTC	CASSRAFPNYNEQFF
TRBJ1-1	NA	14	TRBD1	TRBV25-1	TGTGCCAGCAGTGTCACAGGGGGCTTGGCTGAAGCTTTCTTT	CASSVTGGLAEAFF
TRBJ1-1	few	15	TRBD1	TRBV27	TGTGCCAGCAGTTTATCGGGACAGGGGAGAACTGAAGCTTTCTTT	CASSLSGQGRTEAFF